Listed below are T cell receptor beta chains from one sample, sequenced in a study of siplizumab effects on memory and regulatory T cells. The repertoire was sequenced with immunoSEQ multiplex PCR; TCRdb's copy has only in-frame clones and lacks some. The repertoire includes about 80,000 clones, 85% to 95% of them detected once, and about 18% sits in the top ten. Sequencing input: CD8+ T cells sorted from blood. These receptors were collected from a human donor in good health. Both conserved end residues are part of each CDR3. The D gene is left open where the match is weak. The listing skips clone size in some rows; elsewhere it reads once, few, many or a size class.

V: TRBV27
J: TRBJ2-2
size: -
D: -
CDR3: CASTDLPPDGELFF
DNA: TGTGCCAGCACCGACCTCCCCCCCGACGGGGAGCTGTTTTTT

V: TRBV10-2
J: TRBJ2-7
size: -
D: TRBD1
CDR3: CASSDPGQGAYEQYF
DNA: TGCGCCAGCAGTGACCCGGGACAGGGCGCCTACGAGCAGTACTTC

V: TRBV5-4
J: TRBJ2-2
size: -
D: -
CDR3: CASSLSTAELFF
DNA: TGTGCCAGCAGCCTTAGTACCGCGGAGCTGTTTTTT

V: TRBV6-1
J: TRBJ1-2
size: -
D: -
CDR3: CASRPRGNYGYTF
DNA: TGTGCCAGCAGGCCTCGGGGCAACTATGGCTACACCTTC

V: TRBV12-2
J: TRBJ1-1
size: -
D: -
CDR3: CASRSLGQGCTEAFF
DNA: TGTGCAAGTCGCTCCCTAGGACAGGGCTGTACTGAAGCTTTCTTT

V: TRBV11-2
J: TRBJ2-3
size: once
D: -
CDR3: CASSPWGALAVSTDTQYF
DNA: TGTGCCAGCAGCCCCTGGGGGGCGTTAGCGGTTAGCACAGATACGCAGTATTTT

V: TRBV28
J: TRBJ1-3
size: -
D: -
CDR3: CATSSIGSGNTIYF
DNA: TGTGCCACCTCCAGCATCGGCTCTGGAAACACCATATATTTT

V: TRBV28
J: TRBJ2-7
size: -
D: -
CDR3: CASSLSGRDEYEQYF
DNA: TGTGCCAGCAGTTTAAGTGGCAGGGATGAGTACGAGCAGTACTTC

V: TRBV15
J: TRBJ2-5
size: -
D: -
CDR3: CATSSDIETQYF
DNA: TGTGCCACCAGCAGCGATATAGAGACCCAGTACTTC

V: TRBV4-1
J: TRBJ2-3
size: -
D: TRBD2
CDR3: CASSQVGTSGRTDTQYF
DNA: TGCGCCAGCAGCCAGGTTGGGACTAGCGGTCGCACAGATACGCAGTATTTT

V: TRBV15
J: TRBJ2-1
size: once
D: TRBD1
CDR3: CATSRVIRTDRVGNEQFF
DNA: TGTGCCACCAGCAGAGTCATCCGGACCGACAGGGTCGGCAATGAGCAGTTCTTC

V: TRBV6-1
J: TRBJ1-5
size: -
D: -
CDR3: CASSEAGLYSNQPQHF
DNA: TGTGCCAGCAGTGAGGCAGGGCTGTATAGCAATCAGCCCCAGCATTTT

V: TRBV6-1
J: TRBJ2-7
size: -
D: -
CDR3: CAISNPYEQYF
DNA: TGTGCCATATCAAACCCCTACGAGCAGTACTTC

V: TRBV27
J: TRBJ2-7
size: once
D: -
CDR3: CASSLTGDLTYEQYF
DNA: TGTGCCAGCAGTTTAACGGGGGACCTAACCTACGAGCAGTACTTC

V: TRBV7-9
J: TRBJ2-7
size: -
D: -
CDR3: CASSEHSYEQYF
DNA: TGTGCCAGCAGCGAACATTCCTACGAGCAGTACTTC

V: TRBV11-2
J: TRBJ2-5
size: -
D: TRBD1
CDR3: CASSLAGGRETQYF
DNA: TGTGCCAGCAGCTTAGCAGGGGGCAGAGAGACCCAGTACTTC